This T cell receptor beta chain derives from a study of technical replicates of blood from several donors. The CDR3 spans 17 residues. Germline V gene data show CDR1 as SGHNT and CDR2 as YYREEE (reference sequence). V dropped 0 bases and J dropped 2; count of bases not matched to a gene: 3. Produced via immunoSEQ multiplex PCR; TCRdb's table is partial and in-frame only. The top ten hold roughly 0.37% of the sample, which has approximately 70,000 clones, 94% seen once. This chain links TRBV5-4 with TRBJ2-2; 11 bases agree with TRBD2. The sample taken for sequencing was T cells isolated from PBMCs. This receptor was identified in a human donor in good health. CDR3 sequence: CASSLDSGRANTGELFF. DNA for the CDR3: TGTGCCAGCAGCTTGGATAGCGGGAGGGCAAACACCGGGGAGCTGTTTTTT.